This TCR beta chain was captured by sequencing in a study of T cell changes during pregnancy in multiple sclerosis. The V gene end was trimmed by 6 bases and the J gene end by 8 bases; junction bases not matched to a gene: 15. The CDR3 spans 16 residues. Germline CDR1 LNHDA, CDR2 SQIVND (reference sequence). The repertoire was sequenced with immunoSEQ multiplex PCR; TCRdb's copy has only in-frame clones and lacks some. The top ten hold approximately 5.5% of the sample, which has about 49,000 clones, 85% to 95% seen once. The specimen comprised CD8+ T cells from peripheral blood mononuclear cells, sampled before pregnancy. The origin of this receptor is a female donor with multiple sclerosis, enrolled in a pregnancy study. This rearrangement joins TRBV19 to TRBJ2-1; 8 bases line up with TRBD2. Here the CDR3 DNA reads TGTGCCAGTAGCACCCCCGGTCGGACTAGCAGGTATGAGCAGTTCTTC. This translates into CASSTPGRTSRYEQFF.